This T cell receptor beta chain was documented in a study of blood T cell repertoires in COVID-19. About the research overall: Sites in the United States, Italy and Spain provided acute and convalescent COVID-19 samples. PBMCs, B-cell-depleted T cells, or T cells were the source of the cDNA or gDNA that made up the material.

The length of the CDR3 is 13 residues. V lost 0 bases and J lost 5, with 8 bases in between. Germline values: CDR1 KGHSH, CDR2 LQKENI. Per the authors' pipeline: Cell counts per sample came from amplifying reference gene primers. The assay was immunoSEQ multiplex PCR, and TCRdb's table has in-frame clones only and misses some. For V, J and clone size, that table is used; D and trimming come from the DNA. The sample has a few hundred thousand clones, about 86% seen once. Sequenced: peripheral blood. V usage is TRBV18 and J usage is TRBJ2-7; no clear D gene. The receptor was derived from a man at least 80 years old with acute or convalescent COVID-19. CDR3 amino acids: CASSPPALDEQYF. The CDR3, as DNA: TGTGCCAGCTCACCACCAGCTCTGGACGAGCAGTACTTC. Looking up the rest from reference TRBV18 and TRBJ2-7 gives the full variable domain: NAGVMQNPRHLVRRRGQEARLRCSPMKGHSHVYWYRQLPEEGLKFMVYLQKENIIDESGMPKERFSAEFPKEGPSILRIQQVVRGDSAAYFCASSPPALDEQYFGPGTRLTVT.